Given below is one T cell receptor beta chain in context. Its antigen is unidentified. This specimen comes from a study of T-cell memory formation after mild COVID-19. Across the study: TCR clusters largely stayed donor specific.

General study points: Pre-infection memory contained some responding clones, which suggested that cross-reactive memory had joined.

V shed 9 bases, J shed 2 bases, and the junction held 5 bases outside the gene matches. Germline V gives CDR1 MNHEY, CDR2 SMNVEV (reference sequence). The CDR3 loop spans 13 amino acids. One entry per CDR3 protein results from TCRdb running MiXCR on the 5' RACE reads. This sample yields around 250,000 distinct CDR3 sequences, of which less than 20% are seen a single time; 2.1% belongs to the top ten. This TCR was recovered from an adult woman who had mild COVID-19 (a few samples of this study predate the infection). Cell type and time point are not known. Material for sequencing was PBMCs or a T cell subset sorted from them (not recorded which). The chain carries TRBV27 and TRBJ2-7, with 9 bases aligning to TRBD1. The chain's CDR3 is CASCRQGAYEQYF. In nucleotides, the CDR3 is TGTGCCAGTTGTCGACAGGGGGCCTACGAGCAGTACTTC.